Below, 12 T cell receptor beta chains from the same sample are listed, as sequenced in a study of T cells in Graves' hyperthyroidism and ophthalmopathy. RNA transcripts were the template for amplifying TCR beta CDR3 regions. Researchers ran a first-round RT-PCR on the TCR CDR3 using the HTBI primer set. TCRdb passed the multiplex PCR reads through MiXCR, listing each CDR3 protein once. The sample holds fewer than 750,000 distinct CDR3 sequences, about 45% seen once. Specimen: peripheral blood or thyroid tissue (not recorded which). All receptors come from a woman aged 18 to 35 with Graves' hyperthyroidism.

V gene TRBV7-2 combines with J gene TRBJ1-2, with D perhaps TRBD1 (5 bases). Trimming left V 6 bases short and J 2 bases short, with 22 bases between. The CDR3 totals 17 residues. CDR1 is SGHTA, CDR2 FQGNSA, per germline. CDR3 sequence: CASRRTSGTGFNYGYTF. CDR3 bases: TGTGCCAGCAGACGAACTAGCGGGACGGGATTCAACTATGGCTACACCTTC.

V and J are TRBV29-1 and TRBJ2-2, with TRBD2 matching 7 bases. With 8 bases clipped from V and 3 bases from J, the junction kept 6 bases outside the gene matches. This CDR3 contains 13 residues. The V gene's germline CDR1 is SQVTM and CDR2 ANQGSEA. The CDR3 spells CSSAGPHTGELFF. In nucleotides, the CDR3 is TGCAGCTCAGCGGGGCCTCACACCGGGGAGCTGTTTTTT.

In the case of this clonotype: One end of the junction varies from germline; a read error may be responsible. The V gene is TRBV2, the J gene TRBJ2-7; D may be TRBD2 (5 bases). In germline, CDR1 is SNHLY, CDR2 FYNNEI. The CDR3 runs to 16 residues. CDR3 sequence reads: CASRLDEGAGSYEQHF. The CDR3 region has the DNA TGCGCCAGCAGACTCGACGAGGGCGCTGGCTCCTACGAGCAGCACTTC.

There are many counts of this clonotype. The chain is built from TRBV9 and TRBJ1-2; D remains ambiguous. Germline V gives CDR1 SGDLS, CDR2 YYNGEE. The CDR3 covers 14 residues. The V and J ends lost 0 bases and 2 bases respectively, with 8 bases between them. The CDR3 DNA reads TGTGCCAGCAGCGTAGCGGCAGAGAACTATGGCTACACCTTC. Protein sequence: CASSVAAENYGYTF.

This clonotype was counted many times. This chain joins TRBV10-3 and TRBJ2-5; 9 bases line up with TRBD2. Germline assignment: CDR1 ENHRY and CDR2 SYGVKD. J gave up 1 base and V 8 bases, and 8 bases lay outside the gene matches. The CDR3 spans 15 residues. The chain's CDR3 is CAIRDSGSGQETQYF. CDR3 bases: TGTGCCATCCGGGATAGCGGGAGCGGCCAAGAGACCCAGTACTTC.

The chain carries TRBV7-9 and TRBJ2-5; 7 bases are a match to TRBD1. This CDR3 region has 15 residues. Germline CDR1 reads SEHNR; CDR2 reads FQNEAQ (reference sequence). The junction had 10 bases not matched to a gene; V was cut back by 4 bases and J by 5 bases. Here the CDR3 DNA reads TGTGCCAGCAGCTCTCCCAGGGGGTGGAGGGAGACCCAGTACTTC. It encodes CASSSPRGWRETQYF.

A word on this clonotype: A read error may be the cause here, since a much bigger clone is one base away. For the CDR3, the DNA is TGCGCCAGCAGCGGGGGACTACGCTCCTACGTGCAGTACTTC. It codes for CASSGGLRSYVQYF. This chain uses TRBV4-1 with TRBJ2-7; 7 nucleotides line up with TRBD2. Germline V gives CDR1 MGHRA, CDR2 YSYEKL. CDR3 size: 14 residues.

This chain uses TRBV7-3 with TRBJ1-4, with 7 positions matching TRBD1. Germline CDR1 SGHTA, CDR2 FQGTGA. The CDR3 has 14 amino acids. The V gene end was trimmed by 5 bases and the J gene end by 7 bases; junction bases not matched to a gene: 7. The CDR3 DNA follows: TGTGCCAGCAGCAAAAGGGACAGCAGTGAAAAACTGTTTTTT. This codes for CASSKRDSSEKLFF.

This clonotype was observed many times. This chain links TRBV24-1 with TRBJ2-2, with a weak D call TRBD1 (6 bases). Looked up from germline, CDR1 is KGHDR and CDR2 is SFDVKD. The CDR3 sequence is 16 residues long. Trimming removed 3 bases from V and 5 bases from J, with 15 bases in between. The CDR3 spells CATSDTRTVSTGELFF. The CDR3 DNA reads as TGTGCCACCAGTGATACACGGACAGTTTCGACCGGGGAGCTGTTTTTT.

This clonotype was detected once. This sequence joins TRBV5-8 and TRBJ2-4; TRBD2 aligns across 8 bases. This CDR3 spans 17 amino acids. Germline trimming cut 3 bases from V and 0 bases from J; bases unmatched to any gene: 8. CDR1 is SGHTS, CDR2 YDEGEE, per germline. Here the CDR3 DNA reads TGTGCCAGCAGCTGGCAGCCTAGCGGGTTAGCCAAAAACATTCAGTACTTC. Translating it yields CASSWQPSGLAKNIQYF.

This clonotype has just a few counts. The CDR3 here is CSASGTGGHGYTDTQYF. CDR3 in DNA: TGCAGTGCTAGCGGGACAGGGGGCCATGGGTACACAGATACGCAGTATTTT. V gene TRBV20-1 combines with J gene TRBJ2-3; TRBD1 agrees at 12 bases. Trimming cost V 3 bases and J 2 bases; bases outside gene matches: 9. The CDR3 spans 17 residues. CDR1 and CDR2 (germline): DFQATT, SNEGSKA (reference sequence).

This clonotype was recorded many times. This rearrangement joins TRBV7-2 to TRBJ2-5, with 10 bases fitting TRBD1. In germline, CDR1 is SGHTA, CDR2 FQGNSA. The trim removed 5 bases at V and 1 base at J, leaving 10 bases unmatched. This CDR3 contains 17 residues. The CDR3 DNA is TGTGCCAGCAGCCGGGCGGGACAGGGGCCCTTCCAAGAGACCCAGTACTTC. This gives the protein CASSRAGQGPFQETQYF.